The next 2 T cell receptor beta chains were all read from a single sample in a study of human T cells and chemical hapten exposure. Time point specified: patch test 3, about 24 weeks after DPC sensitization. Specified treatment: therapeutic diphenylcyclopropenone sensitization with weekly scalp DPC. TCRdb called the RACE reads again in MiXCR, with one record for every CDR3 protein. The sample yields about 84,000 distinct CDR3 sequences, less than 14% seen once. Here the sequenced sample was whole blood, taken in connection with sensitization to the hapten diphenylcyclopropenone (DPC). The receptor set was obtained from a woman in her forties or fifties with alopecia areata. Some clones in this sample may be carry-over from other donors' samples.

A few counts support this clonotype. This rearrangement joins TRBV28 to TRBJ2-1; the D gene is possibly TRBD1 (5 bases). Trimming pared 2 bases from V and 3 bases from J, leaving 11 bases between. Germline CDR1 and CDR2: MDHEN and SYDVKM. This CDR3 region has 15 residues. The CDR3 nucleotides read TGTGCCAGCAGTTTAAGGCAAGGGGTCTACAATGAGCAGTTCTTC. Its translation is CASSLRQGVYNEQFF.

This clonotype has just a few counts. The V gene is TRBV20-1, the J gene TRBJ2-7; D possibly corresponds to TRBD1 (6 bases). Trimming cost V 5 bases and J 3 bases, with 17 bases left between them. The CDR3 contains 14 residues. Germline CDR1 reads DFQATT; CDR2 reads SNEGSKA (reference sequence). CDR3 protein: CSAPEGDSIYEQYF. As DNA, the CDR3 is TGCAGTGCTCCAGAGGGGGATTCCATCTACGAGCAGTACTTC.